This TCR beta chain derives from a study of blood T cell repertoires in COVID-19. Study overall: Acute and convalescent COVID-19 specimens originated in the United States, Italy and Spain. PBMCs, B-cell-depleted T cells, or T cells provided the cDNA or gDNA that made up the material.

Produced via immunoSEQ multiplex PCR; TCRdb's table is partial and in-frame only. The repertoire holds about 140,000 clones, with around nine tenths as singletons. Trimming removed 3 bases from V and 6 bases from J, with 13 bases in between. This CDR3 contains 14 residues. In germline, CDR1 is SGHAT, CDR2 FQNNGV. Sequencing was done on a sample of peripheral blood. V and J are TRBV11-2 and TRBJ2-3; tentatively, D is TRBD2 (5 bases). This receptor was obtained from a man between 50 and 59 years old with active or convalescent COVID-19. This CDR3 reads CASSFARGWDTQYF. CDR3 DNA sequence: TGTGCCAGCAGCTTTGCTCGCGGGTGGGATACGCAGTATTTT.